This TCR beta chain was identified in a study of blood T cell repertoires in COVID-19. Study-level background: Samples representing acute and convalescent COVID-19 were sourced from the United States, Italy and Spain. T cells, B-cell-depleted T cells, or PBMCs supplied cDNA or gDNA.

The germline CDR1 and CDR2 sequences are LNHDA and SQIVND (reference sequence). V was trimmed by 3 bases and J by 6 bases, leaving 8 bases between them. The CDR3 is made up of 13 amino acids. The authors' processing: Scientists estimated how many nucleated cells there were by amplifying reference gene primers. Repertoires were generated with immunoSEQ multiplex PCR, while TCRdb's copy carries only in-frame clones and drops some. V and J calls and clone size are as listed in that table; D and trimming were resolved from the DNA. The sample has approximately 38,000 clones; 87% are singletons. Material for sequencing was peripheral blood. The chain has TRBV19 and TRBJ1-4, with D possibly TRBD1 on 5 matching bases. The receptor was isolated from a man aged 45-65 years with active or convalescent COVID-19. CDR3 amino acids: CASSIGRDEKLFF. CDR3 nucleotides: TGTGCCAGTAGTATCGGCAGGGATGAAAAACTGTTTTTT.